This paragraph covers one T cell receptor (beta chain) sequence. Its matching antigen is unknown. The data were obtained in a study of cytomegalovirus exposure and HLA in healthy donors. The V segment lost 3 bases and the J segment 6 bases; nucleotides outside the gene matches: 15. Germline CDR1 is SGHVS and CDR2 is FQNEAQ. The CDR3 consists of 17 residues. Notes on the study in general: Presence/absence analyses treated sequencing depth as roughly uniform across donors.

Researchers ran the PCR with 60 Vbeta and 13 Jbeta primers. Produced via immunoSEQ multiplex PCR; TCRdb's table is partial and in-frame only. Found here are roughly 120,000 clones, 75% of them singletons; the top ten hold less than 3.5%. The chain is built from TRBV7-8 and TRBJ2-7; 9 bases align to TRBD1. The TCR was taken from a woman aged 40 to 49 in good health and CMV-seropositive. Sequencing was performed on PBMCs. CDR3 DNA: TGTGCCAGCAGCTTTTACGGGACAGGGAATATCGCGGCCGAGCAGTACTTC. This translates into CASSFYGTGNIAAEQYF.